A single sample is the source of the 6 T cell receptor beta chains below, sequenced in a study of response to subunit inactivated influenza vaccine. Each CDR3 protein gets one entry after TCRdb re-called the RT-PCR reads with MiXCR. The sample lists 450,000 to 600,000 distinct CDR3 sequences, approximately 7.7% occurring once. The specimen was PBMCs from blood, collected roughly 24 months after vaccination. Source of these receptors: a man between 50 and 75 years old who received an inactivated influenza vaccine.

There are many counts of this clonotype. The V and J genes are TRBV10-3 and TRBJ2-7, with D possibly TRBD2 on 5 matching bases. The CDR3 length is 13 residues. Germline CDR1 and CDR2: ENHRY and SYGVKD. Between the trimmed V and J ends, which lost 7 bases and 6 bases, there was a span of 16 bases. In DNA form, the CDR3 reads TGTGCCATCACTGCTAGAGGAGAGGGCGAGCAGTACTTC. Encoded protein: CAITARGEGEQYF.

The CDR3 DNA is TGCAGCGTTCTTCAGGGAGCCTACGAGCAGTACTTC. It is translated as CSVLQGAYEQYF. J is TRBJ2-7 and V is TRBV29-1; D assignment may be TRBD1 or TRBD2 (5 bases each). This CDR3 contains 12 residues. V lost 5 bases and J 2 bases, leaving 10 bases between the germline ends. CDR1 is SQVTM, CDR2 ANQGSEA, per germline.

This sequence joins TRBV20-1 and TRBJ2-3; D gene uncertain. The CDR3 loop spans 13 amino acids. Trimming removed 0 bases from V and 7 bases from J, with 11 bases in between. Germline V CDR1 and CDR2: DFQATT, SNEGSKA (reference sequence). The CDR3 here is CSARDPQHNTQYF. CDR3 in DNA: TGCAGTGCTAGAGATCCCCAACACAATACGCAGTATTTT.

This clonotype was observed a handful of times. J is TRBJ2-1 and V is TRBV18; D is uncertain. Trimming pared 1 base from V and 8 bases from J, leaving 6 bases between. The CDR3 sequence is 12 residues long. Looked up from germline, CDR1 is KGHSH and CDR2 is LQKENI. The CDR3, as DNA: TGTGCCAGCTCACCACGATGGGATGAGCAGTTCTTC. This gives the protein CASSPRWDEQFF. The full variable domain, completed using reference TRBV18 and TRBJ2-1, is NAGVMQNPRHLVRRRGQEARLRCSPMKGHSHVYWYRQLPEEGLKFMVYLQKENIIDESGMPKERFSAEFPKEGPSILRIQQVVRGDSAAYFCASSPRWDEQFFGPGTRLTVL.

This clonotype was counted between two and nine times. The J gene is TRBJ2-5, the V gene TRBV5-3; 8 bases map to TRBD1. TRBV5-3 is noted as an ORF with a role that remains uncertain. J gave up 7 bases and V 8 bases, and 10 bases lay outside the gene matches. There are 13 residues in the CDR3. CDR3 nucleotide sequence: TGTGCCAGCAGCGGACAGGGATCTGGGACCCAGTACTTC. It specifies CASSGQGSGTQYF.

This clonotype was seen only a few times. V is TRBV12-3 or TRBV12-4 and J is TRBJ1-1, with 8 bases fitting TRBD1. This CDR3 is built from 15 residues. The trim removed 6 bases at V and 4 bases at J, leaving 10 bases unmatched. This chain's CDR3 is CASRPDRAIGTEAFF. The CDR3 coding sequence is TGTGCCAGCAGACCGGACAGGGCTATAGGCACTGAAGCTTTCTTT.